This T cell receptor beta chain was sequenced in a study of metastatic and nonmetastatic thyroid tumors. Study information: Repertoires from malignant and benign thyroid patients were compared across blood and tumor or nodule tissue. Regarding the study as a whole: The reported finding was significantly higher TCR beta diversity in malignant thyroid tumors relative to benign nodules, in blood and tumor.

How the authors handled the data: It was from CDR3 differences across clinicopathological groups that a distant-metastasis classifier for papillary thyroid cancer was built. TCRdb re-clonotyped the PCR reads through MiXCR. V and J calls and clone size were set by TCRdb, not the authors. The repertoire holds fewer than 15,000 clones, with more than 10% as singletons. Before thyroid surgery, none of the patients had received any treatment. This clone was recorded a few times. What it binds is not known. Germline V gene sequence: CDR1 MNHNS, CDR2 SASEGT. The CDR3 has 16 amino acids. The V and J ends lost 7 bases and 0 bases, in that order; junction bases with no gene match: 5.

The sequenced sample consisted of blood. The source of this sequence is a female donor with papillary thyroid cancer or a benign thyroid nodule (not recorded which). Some clones in this sample may be carry-over from other donors' samples. The gene calls are TRBV6-1 and TRBJ2-3; 12 bases match TRBD2. CDR3 bases: TGTGCCAGCATGCAAACTAGCGGGGGGAGCACAGATACGCAGTATTTT. This codes for CASMQTSGGSTDTQYF.